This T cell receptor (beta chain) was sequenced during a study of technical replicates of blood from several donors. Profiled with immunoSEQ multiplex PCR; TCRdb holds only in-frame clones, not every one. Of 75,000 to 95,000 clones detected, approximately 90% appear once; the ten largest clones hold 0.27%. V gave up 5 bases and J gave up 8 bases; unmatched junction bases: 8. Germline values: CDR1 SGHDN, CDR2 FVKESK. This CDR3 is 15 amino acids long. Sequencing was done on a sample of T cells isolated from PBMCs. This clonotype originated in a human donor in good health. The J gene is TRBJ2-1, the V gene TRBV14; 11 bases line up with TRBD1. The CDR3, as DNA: TGTGCCAGCAGCGAAGGACAGGGGGCCTTCTATGAGCAGTTCTTC. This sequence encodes CASSEGQGAFYEQFF.